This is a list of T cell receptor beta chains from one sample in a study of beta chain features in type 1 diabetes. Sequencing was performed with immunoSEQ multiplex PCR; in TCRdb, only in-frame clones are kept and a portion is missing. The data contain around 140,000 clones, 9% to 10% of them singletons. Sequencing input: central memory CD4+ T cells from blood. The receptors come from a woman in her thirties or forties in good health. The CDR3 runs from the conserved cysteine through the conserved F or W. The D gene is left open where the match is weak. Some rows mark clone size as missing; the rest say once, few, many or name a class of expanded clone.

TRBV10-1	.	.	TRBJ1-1	CASSENLSREAFF	TGCGCCAGCAGTGAGAATTTGAGTCGTGAAGCTTTCTTT
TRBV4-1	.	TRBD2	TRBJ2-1	CASSQELGGTSVRDEQFF	TGCGCCAGCAGCCAAGAATTGGGTGGGACTAGCGTTAGGGACGAGCAGTTCTTC
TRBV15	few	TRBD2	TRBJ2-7	CATSRALGLAVPYEQYF	TGTGCCACCAGCAGAGCCCTAGGACTAGCGGTTCCCTACGAGCAGTACTTC
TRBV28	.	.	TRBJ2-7	CASSLPARQGHYEQYF	TGTGCCAGCAGTTTACCAGCACGGCAGGGTCACTACGAGCAGTACTTC
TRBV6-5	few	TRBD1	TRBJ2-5	CASSYSQGGGETQYF	TGTGCCAGCAGTTACTCACAGGGGGGAGGAGAGACCCAGTACTTC
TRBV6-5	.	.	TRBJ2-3	CASSPQGGVADTQYF	TGTGCCAGCAGCCCCCAAGGTGGAGTCGCAGATACGCAGTATTTT
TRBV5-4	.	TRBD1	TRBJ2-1	CASSTPGQGAGLYNEQFF	TGTGCCAGCAGTACCCCGGGACAGGGGGCGGGATTGTACAATGAGCAGTTCTTC
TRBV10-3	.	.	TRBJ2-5	CAISESGTEETQYF	TGTGCCATCAGTGAGTCAGGTACAGAAGAGACCCAGTACTTC
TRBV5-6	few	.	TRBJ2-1	CASSSDLGSYNEQFF	TGTGCCAGCAGCTCGGACTTAGGCTCCTACAATGAGCAGTTCTTC
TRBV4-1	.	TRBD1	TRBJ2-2	CASSQLDRGNTGELFF	TGCGCCAGCAGCCAGCTCGACAGGGGGAACACCGGGGAGCTGTTTTTT
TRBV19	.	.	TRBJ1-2	CASRRTERVYGYTF	TGTGCCAGTAGGCGGACAGAGAGAGTTTATGGCTACACCTTC
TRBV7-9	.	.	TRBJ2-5	CASSLGSGSQETQYF	TGTGCCAGCAGCTTAGGCTCTGGCAGCCAAGAGACCCAGTACTTC
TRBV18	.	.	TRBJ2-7	CASSPWSGGRSEQYF	TGTGCCAGCTCACCTTGGTCCGGGGGGCGAAGTGAGCAGTACTTC
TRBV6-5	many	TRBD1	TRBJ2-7	CASSQTGQGLYEQYF	TGTGCCAGCAGCCAAACGGGACAGGGGTTGTACGAGCAGTACTTC
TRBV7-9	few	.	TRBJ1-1	CASSRLGNTEAFF	TGTGCCAGCAGCCGACTGGGGAACACTGAAGCTTTCTTT
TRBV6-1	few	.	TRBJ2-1	CASKLGLQVPSEQFF	TGTGCCAGCAAGTTGGGACTCCAAGTCCCCTCGGAGCAGTTCTTC
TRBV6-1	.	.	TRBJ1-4	CASSQVWLFF	TGTGCCAGCAGTCAGGTCTGGCTGTTTTTT
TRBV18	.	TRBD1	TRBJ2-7	CASSSRTGGDEQYF	TGTGCCAGCTCATCAAGGACAGGGGGAGACGAGCAGTACTTC
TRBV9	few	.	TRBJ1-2	CASRHRDSYGYTF	TGTGCCAGCAGACATCGGGACTCCTATGGCTACACCTTC
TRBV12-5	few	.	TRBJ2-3	CASGPGLSTDTQYF	TGTGCTAGTGGCCCTGGACTAAGCACAGATACGCAGTATTTT
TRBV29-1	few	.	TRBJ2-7	CSVDGGTYEQYF	TGCAGCGTTGATGGGGGGACTTACGAGCAGTACTTC
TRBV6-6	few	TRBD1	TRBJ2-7	CASSPPLGQGVYEQYF	TGTGCCAGCAGCCCTCCGTTGGGACAGGGGGTCTACGAGCAGTACTTC
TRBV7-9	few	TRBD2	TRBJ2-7	CASSLTLAGGYEQYF	TGTGCCAGCAGCTTAACACTAGCGGGGGGCTACGAGCAGTACTTC
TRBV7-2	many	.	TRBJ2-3	CASRDRADTQYF	TGTGCCAGCAGGGACAGAGCAGATACGCAGTATTTT
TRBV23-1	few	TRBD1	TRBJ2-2	CASSETGAPPPPGELFF	TGCGCCAGCAGCGAGACAGGGGCCCCACCCCCCCCCGGGGAGCTGTTTTTT
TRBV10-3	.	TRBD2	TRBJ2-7	CAISAGTSGGAYKQYF	TGTGCCATCAGTGCGGGGACTAGCGGGGGGGCCTATAAGCAGTACTTC
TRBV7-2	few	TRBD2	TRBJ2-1	CASSLGLAGYNEQFF	TGTGCCAGCAGCTTGGGACTAGCGGGATACAATGAGCAGTTCTTC
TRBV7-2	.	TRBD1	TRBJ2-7	CASSPGQDEQYF	TGTGCCAGCAGCCCGGGACAGGACGAGCAGTACTTC
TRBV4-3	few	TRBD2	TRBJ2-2	CASSQDWDRLAANTGELFF	TGCGCCAGCAGCCAAGATTGGGACCGACTAGCAGCGAACACCGGGGAGCTGTTTTTT
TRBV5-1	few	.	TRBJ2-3	CASSQTKGTDTQYF	TGCGCCAGCAGCCAGACAAAGGGCACAGATACGCAGTATTTT
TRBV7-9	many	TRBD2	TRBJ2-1	CASSSGLAEFF	TGTGCCAGCAGCTCAGGACTAGCAGAGTTCTTC
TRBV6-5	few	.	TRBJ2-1	CASEGQYNEQFF	TGTGCCAGCGAAGGACAATACAATGAGCAGTTCTTC
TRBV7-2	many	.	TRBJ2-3	CASSNAGTDTQYF	TGTGCCAGCAGCAACGCGGGTACAGATACGCAGTATTTT
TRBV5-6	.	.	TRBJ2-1	CASSPRTLSSYNEQFF	TGTGCCAGCAGCCCACGGACACTGAGCTCCTACAATGAGCAGTTCTTC
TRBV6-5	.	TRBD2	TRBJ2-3	CASSFSLAGGLDTQYF	TGTGCCAGCAGTTTCTCACTAGCGGGGGGGTTAGATACGCAGTATTTT
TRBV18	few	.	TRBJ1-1	CASSPQGIGTEAFF	TGTGCCAGCTCACCTCAGGGGATAGGCACTGAAGCTTTCTTT
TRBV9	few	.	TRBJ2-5	CASSDLSRGETQYF	TGTGCCAGCAGCGACCTTAGCCGGGGAGAGACCCAGTACTTC